The 23 T cell receptor beta chains given below trace back to one sample, sequenced in a study of T cell responses to AZD1222 COVID-19 vaccine. This table comes from immunoSEQ multiplex PCR, and its TCRdb copy is limited to in-frame clones, with some not included. The sample yields some 150,000 clones, around 83% seen once. The sequenced sample was peripheral blood, obtained on day 0 of MenACWY control vaccination. The origin of the receptors is an adult in good health.

The rearrangement links TRBV3-1 (or the pseudogene TRBV3-2) to TRBJ2-5; D is perhaps TRBD2 (5 bases). From germline, CDR1 is LGHDT and CDR2 YNNKEL (reference sequence). The CDR3 length is 12 residues. V lost 9 bases and J 4 bases, leaving 12 bases between the germline ends. For the CDR3, the DNA is TGTGCCAGTGGGGAGAGAACAGAGACCCAGTACTTC. It specifies CASGERTETQYF.

The chain uses TRBV2 and TRBJ2-6, with TRBD1 matching over 12 bases. Trimming at V came to 4 bases and at J to 4 bases, leaving 17 bases not matched to a gene. CDR1 is SNHLY and CDR2 is FYNNEI in the germline V gene. The length of the CDR3 is 21 residues. The CDR3: CASSGTLTGTGGFPGANVLTF. The CDR3 DNA sequence: TGTGCCAGCAGTGGGACCCTAACCGGGACAGGGGGCTTTCCGGGGGCCAACGTCCTGACTTTC.

The chain employs TRBV5-1 and TRBJ1-6; a weak D match, TRBD1 (5 bases). Germline V gene data show CDR1 as SGHRS and CDR2 as YFSETQ. The CDR3 is made up of 15 amino acids. Trimming took 0 bases from V and 8 from J, leaving 12 bases between them. Here the CDR3 reads CASSLAAGLDSPLHF. The CDR3, as DNA: TGCGCCAGCAGCTTGGCCGCAGGGTTAGATTCACCCCTCCACTTT.

The chain joins TRBV28 to TRBJ2-2; 8 bases agree with TRBD2. From germline, CDR1 is MDHEN and CDR2 SYDVKM. The CDR3 has 14 amino acids. Trimming at V came to 6 bases and at J to 6 bases, leaving 6 bases not matched to a gene. The CDR3 sequence: CASRKGTRPGELFF. CDR3 DNA sequence: TGTGCCAGCAGAAAAGGGACTAGACCCGGGGAGCTGTTTTTT.

This chain joins TRBV15 and TRBJ2-4; TRBD1 agrees at 7 bases. Germline assignment: CDR1 LNHNV and CDR2 YYDKDF (reference sequence). CDR3 length: 14 amino acids. V lost 8 bases and J lost 1; bases outside the gene matches: 5. DNA for the CDR3: TGTGCCACCGGGTTGACAGGGGCCAAAAACATTCAGTACTTC. This encodes CATGLTGAKNIQYF.

This clone has a single count. The chain has TRBV10-3 and TRBJ1-2; D gene uncertain. With 4 bases removed from V and 6 bases from J, the gap between germline ends came to 9 bases. Looked up from germline, CDR1 is ENHRY and CDR2 is SYGVKD. This CDR3 comprises 12 residues. CDR3 nucleotides: TGTGCCATCAGTGGGCAAAAAGATGGCTACACCTTC. Translated: CAISGQKDGYTF.

This chain links TRBV6-2 or TRBV6-3 with TRBJ2-5; a possible D gene is TRBD2 (5 bases). Trimming pared 2 bases from V and 0 bases from J, leaving 7 bases between. CDR3 length equals 14 residues. From germline, CDR1 is MNHEY and CDR2 SVGEGT. The CDR3 sequence: CASSYDGNQETQYF. CDR3 nucleotides: TGTGCCAGCAGTTACGACGGGAACCAAGAGACCCAGTACTTC.

J is TRBJ1-6 and V is TRBV6-5; D not certain. Trimming pared 8 bases from V and 6 bases from J, leaving 11 bases between. This CDR3 has 13 amino acids. The germline V gene encodes CDR1 MNHEY and CDR2 SVGAGI. CDR3 sequence: CASRTDLNSPLHF. CDR3 nucleotides: TGTGCCAGCCGGACGGACCTTAATTCACCCCTCCACTTT.

In its sample, this clone was seen a few times. The chain recombines TRBV4-1 with TRBJ1-5; the D is unclear. Germline loops: CDR1 MGHRA, CDR2 YSYEKL. The ends were cut back, 1 base at V and 3 bases at J, with 7 bases in the middle. This CDR3 is built from 14 residues. CDR3 protein: CASSQGLSNQPQHF. The CDR3 nucleotides read TGCGCCAGCAGCCAAGGACTTTCCAATCAGCCCCAGCATTTT.

The chain uses TRBV7-3 and TRBJ2-7, with 13 bases matching TRBD2. From germline, CDR1 is SGHTA and CDR2 FQGTGA. The CDR3 loop spans 16 amino acids. Trimming cost V 2 bases and J 3 bases; bases outside gene matches: 4. CDR3 residues: CASSLGGTSGVYEQYF. The CDR3 DNA sequence: TGTGCCAGCAGCTTAGGCGGGACTAGCGGGGTCTACGAGCAGTACTTC.

This clone was recorded only once. The chain joins TRBV28 to TRBJ1-5; D call uncertain. V shed 9 bases and J shed 0 bases, with 15 bases lying between them. This CDR3 is 15 amino acids long. Looked up from germline, CDR1 is MDHEN and CDR2 is SYDVKM. CDR3 residues: CASSPGLHSNQPQHF. The CDR3 DNA follows: TGTGCCAGTTCTCCTGGGTTACATAGCAATCAGCCCCAGCATTTT.

The V and J genes are TRBV3-1 (or the pseudogene TRBV3-2) and TRBJ1-2; 7 nucleotides line up with TRBD1. The CDR3 spans 12 residues. Germline V lookup: CDR1 LGHDT, CDR2 YNNKEL (reference sequence). J was trimmed by 7 bases and V by 6 bases; bases with no gene match: 5. CDR3 bases: TGTGCCAGCAGTGACAGGGACATTGGCTACACCTTC. Amino acid sequence: CASSDRDIGYTF.

The gene calls are TRBV5-6 and TRBJ1-5, with D possibly matching TRBD1 (6 bases). Deletions cut 4 bases from V and 0 bases from J, with 11 bases between. The CDR3 is made up of 15 amino acids. Looked up from germline, CDR1 is SGHDT and CDR2 is YYEEEE. Here the CDR3 reads CASSRGGFSNQPQHF. Here the CDR3 DNA reads TGTGCCAGCAGCAGGGGGGGATTTAGCAATCAGCCCCAGCATTTT.

This rearrangement joins TRBV30 to TRBJ1-2; D is possibly TRBD1 (6 bases). CDR3 length: 13 residues. Germline loops: CDR1 GTSNPN, CDR2 SVGIG (reference sequence). Deletions cut 3 bases from V and 4 bases from J, with 12 bases between. As DNA, the CDR3 is TGTGCCTGGAGCGGACAGACGGTCTATGGCTACACCTTC. It yields the protein CAWSGQTVYGYTF.

The rearrangement uses TRBV3-1 (or the pseudogene TRBV3-2) and TRBJ1-2; 7 positions match TRBD1. Germline V CDR1 and CDR2: LGHDT, YNNKEL (reference sequence). Unmatched junction bases numbered 5, after V lost 0 bases and J lost 4 bases. This CDR3 contains 15 residues. The CDR3, as DNA: TGTGCCAGCAGCCAAGAAAGGGGGCGTGTCTATGGCTACACCTTC. Translating it yields CASSQERGRVYGYTF.

In DNA form, the CDR3 reads TGTGCCAGCAGAAACCGGGGGGACAGGGGCACTGAAGCTTTCTTT. Translation: CASRNRGDRGTEAFF. The chain combines TRBV6-5 with TRBJ1-1; TRBD1 matches at 10 bases. The length of the CDR3 is 15 residues. The V gene end was trimmed by 6 bases and the J gene end by 4 bases; junction bases not matched to a gene: 8. Germline loops: CDR1 MNHEY, CDR2 SVGAGI.

This chain uses TRBV6-2 or TRBV6-3 with TRBJ1-2; D is unclear. Germline assignment: CDR1 MNHEY and CDR2 SVGEGT. The CDR3 spans 12 residues. V was clipped by 0 bases and J by 4 bases, with 3 bases between them. CDR3 sequence: CASSYSAYGYTF. The CDR3 DNA reads as TGTGCCAGCAGTTACTCGGCCTATGGCTACACCTTC.

This clone was seen only a few times. This chain links TRBV4-1 with TRBJ1-3; TRBD1 agrees at 9 bases. This CDR3 is 16 amino acids long. V was clipped by 2 bases and J by 3 bases; unmatched bases: 5. Germline CDR1 reads MGHRA; CDR2 reads YSYEKL. CDR3 sequence (DNA): TGCGCCAGCAGCCAACCCGGACAGGGGAGTGGAAACACCATATATTTT. This codes for CASSQPGQGSGNTIYF.

The gene calls are TRBV30 and TRBJ1-6, with 8 bases identical to TRBD1. The CDR3 loop spans 14 amino acids. Germline-derived CDR1 and CDR2 are GTSNPN and SVGIG (reference sequence). V lost 5 bases, J lost 9 bases, and 9 bases stayed unmatched. CDR3 sequence (DNA): TGTGCCTGGTATTCAGGGGGCAGGGGTTCACCCCTCCACTTT. This codes for CAWYSGGRGSPLHF.

The CDR3 loop reads CASSLGRGPNSPLHF. Here the CDR3 DNA reads TGTGCCAGCAGCTTGGGGAGGGGGCCTAATTCACCCCTCCACTTT. The chain carries TRBV5-8 and TRBJ1-6; 7 bases fit TRBD1. Germline lookup yields CDR1 SGHTS and CDR2 YDEGEE. With V trimmed by 0 bases and J by 6 bases, 3 bases remained unmatched. The CDR3 spans 15 residues.

V and J are TRBV18 and TRBJ1-6; a weak D match, TRBD1 (5 bases). Germline V gene lookup returns CDR1 KGHSH and CDR2 LQKENI. Trimming cost V 2 bases and J 4 bases, with 15 bases left between them. CDR3 size: 17 residues. The CDR3 is CASSPAGREKYNSPLHF. The CDR3 DNA sequence: TGTGCCAGCTCACCAGCGGGCAGGGAAAAATATAATTCACCCCTCCACTTT.

CDR3: CASSSPGSEAFF. CDR3 in DNA: TGTGCCAGCAGTTCCCCTGGTTCCGAAGCTTTCTTT. The chain employs TRBV6-5 and TRBJ1-1; D not resolved. This CDR3 is built from 12 residues. Germline assignment: CDR1 MNHEY and CDR2 SVGAGI. The germline V and J ends were trimmed by 4 bases and 8 bases, with 11 bases remaining between them.

The J gene is TRBJ2-5, the V gene TRBV7-6; D assignment may be TRBD1 or TRBD2 (6 bases each). In germline, CDR1 is SGHVS, CDR2 FNYEAQ. With 3 bases removed from V and 5 bases from J, the gap between germline ends came to 10 bases. The CDR3 totals 13 residues. The CDR3 DNA reads as TGTGCCAGCAGCTTGGGGGGCCGTGAGACCCAGTACTTC. Residues: CASSLGGRETQYF.